The entry that follows covers one T cell receptor (beta chain) sequence. Its antigen is undetermined. These data belong to a study of blood T cells in healthy people across ages. General study points: Donor CMV status was unknown, possibly confounding expanded clonotype changes. The percentage of naive T cells correlated strongly with TCR beta diversity. As age increased, TCR beta diversity per million T cells fell in a roughly linear fashion.

The CDR3 is 14 amino acids. Trimming took 3 bases from V and 5 from J, leaving 13 bases between them. Through a sample-barcoded 5' primer and a J-beta primer mix, a second PCR was run for roughly 7 to 11 cycles. TCRdb re-analysed the 5' RACE reads in MiXCR, keeping a single row per CDR3 protein. The sample consists of around 900,000 distinct CDR3 sequences, roughly 51% of them appearing once. Total RNA extraction produced at least 5 micrograms (per sample) for the study. The chain couples TRBV12-3 or TRBV12-4 to TRBJ2-5; D gene uncertain. The sample consisted of blood. The receptor comes from a woman aged 55-69 years in good health. The CDR3 DNA sequence: TGTGCCAGCAGTTTGGCACTTACCGTGGAGACCCAGTACTTC. Its protein product is CASSLALTVETQYF.